This T cell receptor beta chain emerged from a study of blood T cell repertoires in COVID-19. CDR1 is ENHRY, CDR2 SYGVKD, per germline. Losses at the gene ends were 11 bases for V and 0 bases for J; bases not matched to a gene: 19. This CDR3 has 18 amino acids. Authors' data handling: Counts of nucleated cells, estimated from reference gene primer amplification, were obtained. Sequencing used immunoSEQ multiplex PCR; TCRdb keeps in-frame clones, though not all of them. That table is the source of V, J and clone size, and D and trimming were worked out from the DNA. The repertoire holds 110,000 or so clones, with 75% to 90% as singletons.

The gene calls are TRBV10-3 and TRBJ2-3, with 8 bases aligning to TRBD1. This clonotype was sampled from a human donor with acute or convalescent COVID-19. The donor label of this sample is uncertain. Sequences were obtained from peripheral blood. CDR3 region: CAAQDVGQGNPSTDTQYF. DNA of the CDR3: TGTGCCGCCCAAGATGTTGGACAGGGCAACCCTAGCACAGATACGCAGTATTTT.